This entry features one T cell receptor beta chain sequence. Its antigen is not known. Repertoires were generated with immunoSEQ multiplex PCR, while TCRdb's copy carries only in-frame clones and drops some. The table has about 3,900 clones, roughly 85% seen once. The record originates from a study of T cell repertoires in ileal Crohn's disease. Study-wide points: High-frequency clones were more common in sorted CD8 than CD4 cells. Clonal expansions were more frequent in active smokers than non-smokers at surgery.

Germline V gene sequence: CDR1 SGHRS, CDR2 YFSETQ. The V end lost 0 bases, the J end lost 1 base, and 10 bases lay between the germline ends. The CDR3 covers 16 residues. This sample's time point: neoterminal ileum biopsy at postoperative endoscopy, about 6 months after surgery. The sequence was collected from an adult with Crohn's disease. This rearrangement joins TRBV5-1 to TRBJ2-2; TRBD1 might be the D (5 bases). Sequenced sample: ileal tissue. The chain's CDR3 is CASSLEGQGNTGELFF. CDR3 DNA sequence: TGCGCCAGCAGCTTGGAGGGCCAGGGGAACACCGGGGAGCTGTTTTTT.